Presented here are 29 T cell receptor beta chains from one specimen sequenced in a study of T cells after yellow fever vaccination. MiXCR, run by TCRdb on the 5' RACE reads, gives a single entry per CDR3 protein. This table has under 550,000 distinct CDR3 sequences, about a fifth appearing once. Sequencing was performed on PBMCs, taken roughly 20 days after the first yellow fever vaccination. The receptors come from a man aged 18 to 29 who received the YFV17D yellow fever vaccine.

The CDR3 is CASSMFTGTSGGEQFF. The CDR3 DNA follows: TGTGCCAGCAGCATGTTCACCGGGACTAGCGGGGGGGAGCAGTTCTTC. The chain is built from TRBV7-2 and TRBJ2-1; 15 positions match TRBD2. This CDR3 comprises 16 residues. Germline lookup yields CDR1 SGHTA and CDR2 FQGNSA. V trimming: 5 bases; J trimming: 10 bases; junction bases outside the gene matches: 9.

The V and J genes are TRBV25-1 and TRBJ1-6, with D perhaps matching TRBD1 (5 bases). Germline V lookup: CDR1 MGHDK, CDR2 SYGVNS. The length of the CDR3 is 12 residues. V lost 6 bases, J lost 6 bases, and 6 bases lay in between. The CDR3 sequence is CASRGVNSPLHF. The CDR3 DNA reads as TGTGCCAGCAGGGGGGTTAATTCACCCCTCCACTTT.

The V and J genes are TRBV5-1 and TRBJ2-7; D gene ambiguous. V dropped 0 bases and J dropped 0 bases, with 13 bases sitting between them. The CDR3 length is 16 residues. From germline, CDR1 is SGHRS and CDR2 YFSETQ. CDR3 in amino acids: CASSLGMAARSYEQYF. CDR3 DNA sequence: TGCGCCAGCAGCTTGGGTATGGCGGCACGCTCCTACGAGCAGTACTTC.

This clonotype was seen repeatedly, ten times or more. V gene TRBV28 combines with J gene TRBJ2-5; D is tentatively TRBD1 or TRBD2 (5 bases each). CDR3 length: 14 amino acids. The ends were cut back, 2 bases at V and 5 bases at J, with 12 bases in the middle. CDR1 and CDR2 from the germline V gene are MDHEN and SYDVKM. The chain's CDR3 is CASSLGGRTETQYF. DNA of the CDR3: TGTGCCAGCAGTTTAGGGGGTAGGACGGAGACCCAGTACTTC.

The chain couples TRBV12-3 or TRBV12-4 to TRBJ1-5, with D tentatively TRBD1 (5 bases). This CDR3 has 13 residues. The V gene lost 7 bases and the J gene lost 9 bases, with 16 bases spanning the gap. CDR3 sequence: CASTGSGGWPQHF. In nucleotides, the CDR3 is TGTGCCAGCACAGGAAGTGGGGGGTGGCCCCAGCATTTT.

The rearrangement links TRBV19 to TRBJ2-1; the D is unclear. CDR3 size: 14 residues. V shed 9 bases and J shed 1 base, with 13 bases lying between them. CDR1 is LNHDA and CDR2 is SQIVND in the germline V gene (reference sequence). CDR3: CARTRIKSYNEQFF. CDR3 nucleotide sequence: TGTGCCAGAACAAGGATCAAATCCTACAATGAGCAGTTCTTC.

This sequence joins TRBV7-8 and TRBJ1-3; possible D gene TRBD1, 5 bases. Trimming took off 0 bases at V and 5 bases at J, with 17 bases between the two ends. Germline loops: CDR1 SGHVS, CDR2 FQNEAQ. CDR3 size: 17 residues. In DNA form, the CDR3 reads TGTGCCAGCAGCTTAGCCCGATGGGGCACGGATAGAAACACCATATATTTT. It yields the protein CASSLARWGTDRNTIYF.

A few counts support this clonotype. The chain combines TRBV12-3 or TRBV12-4 with TRBJ2-1; D might be TRBD1 (5 bases). Trimming took off 3 bases at V and 4 bases at J, with 10 bases between the two ends. This CDR3 has 14 amino acids. The DNA for the CDR3 is TGTGCCAGCAGTTTCGAGACAGAGTACAATGAGCAGTTCTTC. Its protein is CASSFETEYNEQFF.

The chain has TRBV7-8 and TRBJ2-2, with 7 bases matching TRBD2. V was clipped by 0 bases and J by 7 bases; unmatched bases: 2. The CDR3 has 14 amino acids. Germline V gene data show CDR1 as SGHVS and CDR2 as FQNEAQ. The CDR3 DNA reads TGTGCCAGCAGCTTAGCGGGGGGGGTCGGGGAGCTGTTTTTT. Protein sequence: CASSLAGGVGELFF.

The table lists this clonotype with many counts. J is TRBJ2-1 and V is TRBV6-4; 7 nucleotides align to TRBD1. From germline, CDR1 is MRHNA and CDR2 SNTAGT. There are 15 residues in the CDR3. Trimming removed 4 bases from V and 4 bases from J; junction bases left unmatched: 7. The CDR3 loop is CASSAGPGQYNEQFF. CDR3 DNA sequence: TGTGCCAGCAGTGCCGGCCCGGGACAGTACAATGAGCAGTTCTTC.

The rearrangement uses TRBV5-1 and TRBJ2-5; D perhaps matches TRBD1 (6 bases). V was shortened by 7 bases and J by 2 bases, with 12 bases between the two germline ends. The CDR3 has 13 amino acids. Germline V gene sequence: CDR1 SGHRS, CDR2 YFSETQ. The CDR3 loop is CASQRDTQETQYF. CDR3 bases: TGCGCCAGCCAACGGGACACACAAGAGACCCAGTACTTC. Together with reference TRBV5-1 and TRBJ2-5, the CDR3 gives the full variable domain: KAGVTQTPRYLIKTRGQQVTLSCSPISGHRSVSWYQQTPGQGLQFLFEYFSETQRNKGNFPGRFSGRQFSNSRSEMNVSTLELGDSALYLCASQRDTQETQYFGPGTRLLVL.

The rearrangement joins TRBV7-2 to TRBJ2-3; 9 bases map to TRBD2. CDR1 and CDR2 from the germline V gene are SGHTA and FQGNSA. Trimming took 1 base from V and 5 from J; bases not matched to a gene: 7. There are 16 residues in the CDR3. The CDR3 coding sequence is TGTGCCAGCAGCTTAGGTGAAGCGGGGGGTCAAGATACGCAGTATTTT. Translating it yields CASSLGEAGGQDTQYF.

The chain couples TRBV10-1 to TRBJ2-5; TRBD2 is a possible D gene (5 bases). CDR3 length equals 14 residues. V lost 0 bases, J lost 2 bases, and 7 bases lay in between. In germline, CDR1 is WNHNN, CDR2 SYGVQD (reference sequence). The chain's CDR3 is CASSESAAQETQYF. CDR3 bases: TGCGCCAGCAGTGAGTCAGCGGCTCAAGAGACCCAGTACTTC.

There are a few counts of this clonotype. The rearrangement uses TRBV7-2 and TRBJ2-7, with TRBD1 as a possible D gene (5 bases). Germline V gene sequence: CDR1 SGHTA, CDR2 FQGNSA. CDR3 length equals 13 residues. Trimming took off 5 bases at V and 2 bases at J, with 10 bases between the two ends. CDR3 nucleotides: TGTGCCAGCAGCACACAGGCGGCCTACGAGCAGTACTTC. This translates into CASSTQAAYEQYF.

The chain combines TRBV4-3 with TRBJ2-7; D is undetermined. V was pared by 0 bases and J by 4 bases, with 16 bases between. This CDR3 comprises 16 residues. Germline V gene sequence: CDR1 LGHNA, CDR2 YSLEER. CDR3 sequence: CASSQERGQARYEQYF. DNA for the CDR3: TGCGCCAGCAGCCAAGAACGTGGGCAGGCTAGATACGAGCAGTACTTC.

This clonotype showed up just a few times. The rearrangement uses TRBV5-4 and TRBJ2-1; maybe TRBD2 (6 bases). Deletions cut 0 bases from V and 4 bases from J, with 11 bases between. This CDR3 region has 15 residues. CDR1 and CDR2 (germline): SGHNT, YYREEE (reference sequence). CDR3 DNA: TGTGCCAGCAGCTTGGAAGCGGGCAATTACAATGAGCAGTTCTTC. Amino acid sequence: CASSLEAGNYNEQFF.

This clonotype showed up just a few times. The V and J genes are TRBV9 and TRBJ2-1; 7 bases agree with TRBD2. The CDR3 is 15 residues long. Germline V gene data show CDR1 as SGDLS and CDR2 as YYNGEE. Trimming at V came to 4 bases and at J to 1 base, leaving 5 bases not matched to a gene. CDR3 bases: TGTGCCAGCAGCCCCCGGGAGGTATCCTACAATGAGCAGTTCTTC. This translates into CASSPREVSYNEQFF.

This chain uses TRBV6-1 with TRBJ1-3; D ambiguous. The germline CDR1 and CDR2 sequences are MNHNS and SASEGT. Trimming cost V 5 bases and J 9 bases, with 17 bases left between them. This CDR3 contains 14 residues. CDR3: CASSQEAAYVTIYF. The CDR3 DNA reads as TGTGCCAGCAGTCAGGAGGCTGCGTATGTCACCATATATTTT.

In this sample, this clonotype turned up a few times. The J gene is TRBJ2-3, the V gene TRBV10-3; 9 bases fit TRBD1. This CDR3 is built from 15 residues. Per the germline V gene, CDR1 is ENHRY and CDR2 is SYGVKD. V lost 10 bases and J lost 1; bases outside the gene matches: 9. The CDR3 DNA sequence: TGTGCCACATCCCGGGACAGGGTTGGCACAGATACGCAGTATTTT. Its translation is CATSRDRVGTDTQYF.

This clonotype was observed at least ten times. CDR3 bases: TGTGCCACCAGCAGACGAGGAACGCCTGACGTTTTCTTT. This encodes CATSRRGTPDVFF. The V call is TRBV15, the J call TRBJ1-1; D unclear. The CDR3 covers 13 residues. Trimming pared 2 bases from V and 13 bases from J, leaving 17 bases between. CDR1 is LNHNV and CDR2 is YYDKDF in the germline V gene (reference sequence). Combining the CDR3 with reference TRBV15 and TRBJ1-1 gives the whole variable domain DAMVIQNPRYQVTQFGKPVTLSCSQTLNHNVMYWYQQKSSQAPKLLFHYYDKDFNNEADTPDNFQSRRPNTSFCFLDIRSPGLGDTAMYLCATSRRGTPDVFFGQGTRLTVV.

The CDR3 is CSAREGSDSGNTIYF. For the CDR3, the DNA is TGCAGTGCTAGGGAGGGCTCCGACTCTGGAAACACCATATATTTT. J is TRBJ1-3 and V is TRBV20-1; D gene unclear. The V end lost 3 bases, the J end lost 0 bases, and 12 bases lay between the germline ends. Germline CDR1 is DFQATT and CDR2 is SNEGSKA (reference sequence). The CDR3 consists of 15 residues.

This clonotype was recorded many times. The junction and the germline gene differ at one end; a read error may be behind it. The gene calls are TRBV5-1 and TRBJ1-1; D gene ambiguous. This CDR3 comprises 14 residues. CDR1 is SGHRS, CDR2 YFSETQ, per germline. CDR3 nucleotides: TGTGCCAGCAGTTTAGGCCTCATGAACACTGAAGCTTTCTTT. Translated, it gives CASSLGLMNTEAFF.

This clonotype was observed a few times. V usage is TRBV5-1 and J usage is TRBJ2-2; tentatively, D is TRBD1 (5 bases). V was trimmed by 4 bases and J by 5 bases, leaving 18 bases between them. The CDR3 spans 16 residues. CDR1 SGHRS and CDR2 YFSETQ come from the germline V gene. CDR3 loop: CASSPFPETDTGELFF. CDR3 bases: TGCGCCAGCAGCCCCTTTCCGGAGACAGATACCGGGGAGCTGTTTTTT.

The chain has TRBV5-1 and TRBJ2-7; 9 bases map to TRBD1. Germline V CDR1 and CDR2: SGHRS, YFSETQ. The CDR3 extends over 14 amino acids. Trimming at V came to 0 bases and at J to 5 bases, leaving 3 bases not matched to a gene. The DNA of the CDR3 is TGCGCCAGCAGCTTGGGGGGGACAGGGAACGAGCAGTACGTC. The encoded protein is CASSLGGTGNEQYV.

The J gene is TRBJ2-6, the V gene TRBV7-3; 10 bases agree with TRBD2. Trimming cost V 1 base and J 3 bases; bases outside gene matches: 6. CDR1 is SGHTA and CDR2 is FQGTGA in the germline V gene. The CDR3 spans 18 residues. The DNA for the CDR3 is TGTGCCAGCAGCTTAAGCCCAGCGGGAGGGATTGGGGCCAACGTCCTGACTTTC. It is translated as CASSLSPAGGIGANVLTF.

The chain combines TRBV12-3 or TRBV12-4 with TRBJ1-5; the D is unclear. The CDR3 has 13 amino acids. V was shortened by 2 bases and J by 4 bases, with 6 bases between the two germline ends. CDR3 coding DNA: TGTGCCAGCAGTTTAATCAGGAATCAGCCCCAGCATTTT. Encoded protein: CASSLIRNQPQHF.

The chain has TRBV20-1 and TRBJ2-1; perhaps TRBD1 as D (6 bases). The CDR3 is 15 residues long. Trimming pared 2 bases from V and 6 bases from J, leaving 17 bases between. Germline-derived CDR1 and CDR2 are DFQATT and SNEGSKA (reference sequence). The CDR3 spells CSARLGGGALNEQFF. The CDR3 coding sequence is TGCAGTGCTAGATTAGGTGGGGGCGCGCTCAATGAGCAGTTCTTC.

This clonotype has a count of ten or more. This rearrangement joins TRBV9 to TRBJ2-3; 9 bases fit TRBD2. J lost 1 base, V lost 0 bases, and 6 bases had no gene match. The CDR3 spans 17 residues. Germline V gene data show CDR1 as SGDLS and CDR2 as YYNGEE. The CDR3 reads CASSVGLASGGTDTQYF. For the CDR3, the DNA is TGTGCCAGCAGCGTAGGTCTAGCTAGCGGGGGCACAGATACGCAGTATTTT.

The V call is TRBV27, the J call TRBJ2-3; no firm D call. CDR1 and CDR2 (germline): MNHEY, SMNVEV (reference sequence). Trimming stripped 3 bases from V and 1 base from J, with 11 bases between. The CDR3 loop spans 15 amino acids. The CDR3 region is CASSFKDPRTDTQYF. The CDR3 DNA sequence: TGTGCCAGCAGTTTCAAGGACCCACGCACAGATACGCAGTATTTT.